This T cell receptor (beta chain) was obtained from a study of response to subunit inactivated influenza vaccine. With respect to this clonotype: Its antigen is unknown.

Study outcomes and limitations: The authors put forward the suggestion that each seasonal influenza vaccination may bring in only a limited number of new T cells.

V shed 2 bases and J 9 bases; nucleotides not matched to a gene: 7. The germline gives CDR1 KGHSH, CDR2 LQKENI. This CDR3 is built from 15 residues. MiXCR was run by TCRdb on the RT-PCR reads, yielding one entry per CDR3 protein. The sample yields 500,000 to 600,000 distinct CDR3 sequences, approximately 7.7% seen once. The V gene is TRBV18, the J gene TRBJ2-1, with 10 bases that match TRBD2. The sequence came from a man aged 50 to 69 who received an inactivated influenza vaccine. The sample in question was PBMCs from blood, obtained less than 25 months after vaccination. The CDR3 loop reads CASSPRGTSEGEQFF. DNA of the CDR3: TGTGCCAGCTCACCAAGAGGGACTAGCGAAGGTGAGCAGTTCTTC.